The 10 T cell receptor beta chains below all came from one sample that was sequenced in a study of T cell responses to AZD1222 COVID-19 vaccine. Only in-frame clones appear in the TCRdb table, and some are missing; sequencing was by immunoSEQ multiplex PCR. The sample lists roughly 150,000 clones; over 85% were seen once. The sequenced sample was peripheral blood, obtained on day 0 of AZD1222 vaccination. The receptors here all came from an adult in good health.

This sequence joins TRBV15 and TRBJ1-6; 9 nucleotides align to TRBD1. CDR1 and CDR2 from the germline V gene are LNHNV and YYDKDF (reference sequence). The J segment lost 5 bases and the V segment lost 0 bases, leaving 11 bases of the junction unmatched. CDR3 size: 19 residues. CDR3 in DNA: TGTGCCACCAGCAGAGATATTTTCGGGACAGGGAACAATAATTCACCCCTCCACTTT. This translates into CATSRDIFGTGNNNSPLHF.

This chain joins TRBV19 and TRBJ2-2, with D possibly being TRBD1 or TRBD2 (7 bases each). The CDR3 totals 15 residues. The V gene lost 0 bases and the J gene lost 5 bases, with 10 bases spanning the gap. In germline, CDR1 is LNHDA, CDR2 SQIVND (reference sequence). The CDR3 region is CASSIEQGGTGELFF. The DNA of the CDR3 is TGTGCCAGTAGTATAGAGCAGGGGGGGACCGGGGAGCTGTTTTTT.

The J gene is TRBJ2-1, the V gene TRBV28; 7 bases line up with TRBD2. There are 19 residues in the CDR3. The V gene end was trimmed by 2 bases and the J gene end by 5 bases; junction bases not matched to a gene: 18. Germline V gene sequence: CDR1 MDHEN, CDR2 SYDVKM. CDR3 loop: CASSLGFRLSAGADNEQFF. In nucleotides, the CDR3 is TGTGCCAGCAGTTTAGGTTTTAGGCTATCCGCGGGAGCAGACAATGAGCAGTTCTTC. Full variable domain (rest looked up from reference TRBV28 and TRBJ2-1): DVKVTQSSRYLVKRTGEKVFLECVQDMDHENMFWYRQDPGLGLRLIYFSYDVKMKEKGDIPEGYSVSREKKERFSLILESASTNQTSMYLCASSLGFRLSAGADNEQFFGPGTRLTVL.

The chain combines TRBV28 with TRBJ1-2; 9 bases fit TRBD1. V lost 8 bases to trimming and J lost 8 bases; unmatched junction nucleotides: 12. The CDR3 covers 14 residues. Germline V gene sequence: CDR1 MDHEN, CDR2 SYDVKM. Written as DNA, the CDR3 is TGTGCCAGCGTAAACAACCGGGACAGGGAAGGCTACACCTTC. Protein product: CASVNNRDREGYTF.

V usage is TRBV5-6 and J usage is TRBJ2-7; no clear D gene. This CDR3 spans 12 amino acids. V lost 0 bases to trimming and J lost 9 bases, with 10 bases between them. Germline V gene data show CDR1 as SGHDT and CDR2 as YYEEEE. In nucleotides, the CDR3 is TGTGCCAGCAGCTTGGGCTCCCTAGGGCAGTACTTC. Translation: CASSLGSLGQYF. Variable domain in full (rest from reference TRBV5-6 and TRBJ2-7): DAGVTQSPTHLIKTRGQQVTLRCSPKSGHDTVSWYQQALGQGPQFIFQYYEEEERQRGNFPDRFSGHQFPNYSSELNVNALLLGDSALYLCASSLGSLGQYFGPGTRLTVT.

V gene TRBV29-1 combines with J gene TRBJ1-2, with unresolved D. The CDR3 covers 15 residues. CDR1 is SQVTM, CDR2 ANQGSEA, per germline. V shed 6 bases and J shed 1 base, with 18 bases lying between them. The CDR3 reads CSVDPNQPGNYGYTF. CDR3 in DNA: TGCAGCGTCGATCCGAATCAACCGGGTAACTATGGCTACACCTTC.

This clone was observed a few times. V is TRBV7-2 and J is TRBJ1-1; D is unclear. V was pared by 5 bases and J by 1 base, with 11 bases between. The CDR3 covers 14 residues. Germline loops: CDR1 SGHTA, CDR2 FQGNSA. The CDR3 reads CASSPHARNTEAFF. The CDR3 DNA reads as TGTGCCAGCAGCCCGCACGCAAGGAACACTGAAGCTTTCTTT.

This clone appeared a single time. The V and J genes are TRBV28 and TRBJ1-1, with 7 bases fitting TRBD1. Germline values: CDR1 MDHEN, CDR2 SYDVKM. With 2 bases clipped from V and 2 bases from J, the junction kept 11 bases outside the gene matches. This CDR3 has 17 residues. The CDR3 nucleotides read TGTGCCAGCAGTTTAACGGGGACGAGGGGGCGAAACACTGAAGCTTTCTTT. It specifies CASSLTGTRGRNTEAFF.

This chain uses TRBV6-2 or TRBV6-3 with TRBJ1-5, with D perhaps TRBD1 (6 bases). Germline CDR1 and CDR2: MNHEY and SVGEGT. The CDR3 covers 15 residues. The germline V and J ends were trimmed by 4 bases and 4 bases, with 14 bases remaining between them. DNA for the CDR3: TGTGCCAGCAGTTCGGGGGCTGTGGCAAATCAGCCCCAGCATTTT. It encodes CASSSGAVANQPQHF.

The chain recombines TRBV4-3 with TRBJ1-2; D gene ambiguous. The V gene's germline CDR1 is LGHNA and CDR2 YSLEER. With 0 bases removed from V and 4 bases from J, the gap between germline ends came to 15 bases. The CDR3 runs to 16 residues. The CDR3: CASSQEVSGRLYGYTF. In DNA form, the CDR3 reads TGCGCCAGCAGCCAAGAGGTGTCAGGTAGACTCTATGGCTACACCTTC.